The 14 T cell receptor beta chains given below trace back to one sample, sequenced in a study of T cells after yellow fever vaccination (dated by TCRdb to the late 2010s). The treatment or condition label, read with the paper, signifies: live attenuated yellow fever vaccine strain. The protocol used for the library was 5' RACE. Reads for this sample came from an Illumina HiSeq 2500. TCRdb trimmed the raw reads at Q25, called clones with MiXCR and kept productive beta chains. Duplicate CDR3 protein sequences are folded into a single record with the most common DNA and genes. The table for this sample lists a few hundred thousand distinct CDR3 sequences; approximately 16% of them were counted only once. Jointly, the top ten make up 15% to 20% of the sample. The sequencing used PBMCs, collected 4 to 5 days after the first yellow fever vaccination. These receptors were collected from a man younger than 35 who received the YFV17D yellow fever vaccine.

This clonotype has more than one count but fewer than ten. This chain uses TRBV6-1 with TRBJ2-7, with TRBD2 as a possible D gene (6 bases). The germline CDR1 and CDR2 sequences are MNHNS and SASEGT. V was clipped by 10 bases and J by 0 bases, with 13 bases between them. This CDR3 has 13 residues. CDR3: CATRTTSSYEQYF. CDR3 nucleotides: TGTGCCACCCGGACTACGAGCTCCTACGAGCAGTACTTC.

The chain carries TRBV4-1 and TRBJ1-2; D unclear. The CDR3 runs 15 residues. The germline V and J ends were trimmed by 1 base and 8 bases, with 17 bases remaining between them. Germline values: CDR1 MGHRA, CDR2 YSYEKL. The CDR3 reads CASSQVPPGREGYTF. The CDR3 DNA follows: TGCGCCAGCAGCCAAGTGCCTCCCGGGAGAGAAGGCTACACCTTC.

The table lists this clonotype with a few counts. The chain recombines TRBV6-5 with TRBJ2-1; 7 bases fit TRBD1. This CDR3 contains 15 residues. Per the germline V gene, CDR1 is MNHEY and CDR2 is SVGAGI. V lost 2 bases to trimming and J lost 10 bases; unmatched junction nucleotides: 11. CDR3 nucleotide sequence: TGTGCCAGCAGTTACCCCTCGCGACAGGGCAACGAGCAGTTCTTC. This gives the protein CASSYPSRQGNEQFF.

The chain recombines TRBV3-1 with TRBJ2-1, with TRBD1 matching 9 bases. CDR1 and CDR2 from the germline V gene are LGHDT and YNNKEL (reference sequence). The CDR3 covers 17 residues. V lost 4 bases, J lost 6 bases, and 13 bases stayed unmatched. The CDR3 region is CASSRRLGTGLSNEQFF. The CDR3 coding sequence is TGTGCCAGCAGCCGCCGACTAGGGACAGGGTTGAGCAATGAGCAGTTCTTC.

This clonotype was picked up a small number of times. V is TRBV11-2 and J is TRBJ2-4, with TRBD1 matching over 12 bases. Germline-derived CDR1 and CDR2 are SGHAT and FQNNGV. Trimming took 3 bases from V and 0 from J; bases not matched to a gene: 9. CDR3 length: 19 amino acids. CDR3 amino acids: CASSFVGTGGPTAKNIQYF. CDR3 in DNA: TGTGCCAGCAGCTTTGTTGGGACAGGGGGCCCGACAGCCAAAAACATTCAGTACTTC.

This clonotype was seen more than once but under ten times. This chain links TRBV12-3 or TRBV12-4 with TRBJ1-5; D remains unclear. The CDR3 extends over 13 amino acids. Between the trimmed V and J ends, which lost 8 bases and 7 bases, there was a span of 15 bases. This CDR3 is CASEAGFGQPQHF. DNA of the CDR3: TGTGCCAGCGAGGCCGGGTTTGGACAGCCCCAGCATTTT.

This clonotype was observed a few times. This chain uses TRBV27 with TRBJ2-2, with 10 positions matching TRBD2. Germline V CDR1 and CDR2: MNHEY, SMNVEV (reference sequence). The CDR3 totals 16 residues. With 5 bases clipped from V and 4 bases from J, the junction kept 7 bases outside the gene matches. The CDR3 bases are TGTGCCAGCAGTCACAGCGGGGGGGCCTTCACCGGGGAGCTGTTTTTT. Translating gives CASSHSGGAFTGELFF.

This clonotype was seen a few times. As DNA, the CDR3 is TGTGCCAGCAGCAAAGGGGACAGGGGGCAAGAGACCCAGTACTTC. Translating gives CASSKGDRGQETQYF. J is TRBJ2-5 and V is TRBV21-1; the table names TRBD1, a call not compared with the DNA. TRBV21-1 is a documented pseudogene. The CDR3 covers 15 residues.

CDR3: CASSSSRVGDNEQFF. CDR3 DNA sequence: TGCGCCAGCAGCTCATCTCGGGTGGGGGACAATGAGCAGTTCTTC. V and J are TRBV5-1 and TRBJ2-1; D possibly matches TRBD1 or TRBD2 (5 bases each). V was pared by 3 bases and J by 5 bases, with 15 bases between. This CDR3 is 15 amino acids long. Germline CDR1 and CDR2: SGHRS and YFSETQ.

This clonotype was counted only a few times. The chain recombines TRBV7-7 with TRBJ2-7; D unresolved. The CDR3 spans 15 residues. CDR1 SSHAT and CDR2 FNYEAQ come from the germline V gene (reference sequence). CDR3 residues: CASSLIGSAYYEQYV. In DNA form, the CDR3 reads TGTGCTAGCAGCTTAATCGGTTCGGCTTACTACGAGCAGTACGTC.

To note about this clonotype: At one end the junction does not follow the germline gene, possibly because of a read error. CDR3 amino acids: CASKMTGGAGNEPFF. The CDR3 nucleotides read TGTGCCAGCAAGATGACAGGGGGCGCTGGCAATGAGCCGTTCTTC. V and J are TRBV6-2 or TRBV6-3 and TRBJ2-1, with 10 bases fitting TRBD1. The CDR3 totals 15 residues. CDR1 MNHEY and CDR2 SVGEGT come from the germline V gene.

The CDR3 sequence is CASSSGLVGVGTGELFF. As DNA, the CDR3 is TGTGCCAGCAGCTCGGGACTAGTAGGGGTGGGGACCGGGGAGCTGTTTTTT. The rearrangement uses TRBV5-4 and TRBJ2-2, with TRBD2 matching 8 bases. CDR3 size: 17 residues. V shed 3 bases, J shed 5 bases, and the junction held 12 bases outside the gene matches. Germline values: CDR1 SGHNT, CDR2 YYREEE (reference sequence).

This clonotype was detected ten times or more. The rearrangement joins TRBV5-1 to TRBJ2-1; D perhaps matches TRBD2 (6 bases). Germline V gives CDR1 SGHRS, CDR2 YFSETQ. V gave up 0 bases and J gave up 5 bases, with 15 bases separating them. The CDR3 totals 16 residues. The CDR3 sequence: CASSLGAGGAHNEQFF. Here the CDR3 DNA reads TGCGCCAGCAGCTTGGGGGCTGGCGGGGCACACAATGAGCAGTTCTTC.

A few counts support this clonotype. The V gene is TRBV28, the J gene TRBJ2-4; D is possibly TRBD2 (6 bases). The CDR3 spans 14 residues. The ends were cut back, 7 bases at V and 0 bases at J, with 10 bases in the middle. Germline V lookup: CDR1 MDHEN, CDR2 SYDVKM. This CDR3 is CASNLGGAKNIQYF. CDR3 bases: TGTGCCAGCAACCTGGGGGGAGCCAAAAACATTCAGTACTTC.